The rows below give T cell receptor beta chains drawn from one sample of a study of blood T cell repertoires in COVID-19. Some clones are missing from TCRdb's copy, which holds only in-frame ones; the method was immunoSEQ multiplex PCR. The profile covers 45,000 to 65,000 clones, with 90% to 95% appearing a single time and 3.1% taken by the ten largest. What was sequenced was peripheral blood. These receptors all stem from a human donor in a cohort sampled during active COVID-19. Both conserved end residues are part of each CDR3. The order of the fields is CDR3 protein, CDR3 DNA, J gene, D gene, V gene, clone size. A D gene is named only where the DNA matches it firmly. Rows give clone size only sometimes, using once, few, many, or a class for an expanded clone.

CDR3: CASSAIEGWDGEKLFF; DNA: TGTGCCAGCAGTGCCATTGAGGGCTGGGATGGTGAAAAACTGTTTTTT; J: TRBJ1-4; D: -; V: TRBV6-1; size: -
CDR3: CASSQDRENTEAFF; DNA: TGCGCCAGCAGCCAAGACAGGGAGAACACTGAAGCTTTCTTT; J: TRBJ1-1; D: -; V: TRBV4-3; size: -
CDR3: CASSFTGGANTGELFF; DNA: TGTGCCAGCAGCTTCACGGGAGGGGCGAACACCGGGGAGCTGTTTTTT; J: TRBJ2-2; D: TRBD2; V: TRBV11-2; size: -
CDR3: CASQGGQGLYGYTF; DNA: TGTGCCAGTCAGGGCGGCCAGGGGCTCTATGGCTACACCTTC; J: TRBJ1-2; D: -; V: TRBV19; size: -
CDR3: CASSGGQGTSEAFF; DNA: TGCGCCAGCAGCGGAGGACAGGGCACGTCTGAAGCTTTCTTT; J: TRBJ1-1; D: TRBD1; V: TRBV5-1; size: once
CDR3: CASSALLAPTDTQYF; DNA: TGTGCCAGCAGCGCATTACTAGCGCCCACAGATACGCAGTATTTT; J: TRBJ2-3; D: TRBD2; V: TRBV9; size: -
CDR3: CASSEDRRLTYEQYF; DNA: TGTGCCAGCAGTGAAGACCGGAGATTGACCTACGAGCAGTACTTC; J: TRBJ2-7; D: -; V: TRBV6-1; size: -
CDR3: CATSDPRYPEAFF; DNA: TGTGCCACCAGTGATCCTCGGTACCCTGAAGCTTTCTTT; J: TRBJ1-1; D: -; V: TRBV24-1; size: -
CDR3: CASSYSRLAGGHGVDNEQFF; DNA: TGTGCCAGCAGTTACTCGCGGCTAGCGGGGGGCCACGGGGTGGACAATGAGCAGTTCTTC; J: TRBJ2-1; D: TRBD2; V: TRBV6-2/TRBV6-3; size: once
CDR3: CASSPDIPSSGSGNTIYF; DNA: TGTGCCAGCAGTCCAGATATCCCAAGTTCTGGCTCTGGAAACACCATATATTTT; J: TRBJ1-3; D: -; V: TRBV6-6; size: -
CDR3: CASSTDREDPPQHF; DNA: TGTGCCAGTAGTACGGACAGGGAGGATCCGCCCCAGCATTTT; J: TRBJ1-5; D: TRBD1; V: TRBV19; size: once
CDR3: CASSPSSGEWADTQYF; DNA: TGTGCCAGCAGCCCTTCGTCGGGAGAGTGGGCAGATACGCAGTATTTT; J: TRBJ2-3; D: -; V: TRBV3-1/TRBV3-2; size: -
CDR3: CASSQVIGGLSTDTQYF; DNA: TGCGCCAGCAGCCAAGTCATTGGGGGACTCAGCACAGATACGCAGTATTTT; J: TRBJ2-3; D: -; V: TRBV4-1; size: -
CDR3: CASRGPRQGKETQYF; DNA: TGTGCCAGCCGAGGGCCCCGACAGGGAAAAGAGACCCAGTACTTC; J: TRBJ2-5; D: TRBD1; V: TRBV25-1; size: once
CDR3: CASSPVGQSTDTQYF; DNA: TGTGCCAGCTCACCCGTTGGACAGAGCACAGATACGCAGTATTTT; J: TRBJ2-3; D: -; V: TRBV18; size: -
CDR3: CASTKGAGTVNYEQYF; DNA: TGTGCCAGTACCAAAGGGGCCGGGACAGTTAACTACGAGCAGTACTTC; J: TRBJ2-7; D: TRBD1; V: TRBV19; size: -
CDR3: CAWGLGQNSYEQYF; DNA: TGTGCCTGGGGCCTGGGACAGAACTCCTACGAGCAGTACTTC; J: TRBJ2-7; D: TRBD1; V: TRBV30; size: -
CDR3: CASSFGGGHQETQYF; DNA: TGTGCCAGCAGCTTTGGCGGGGGTCACCAAGAGACCCAGTACTTC; J: TRBJ2-5; D: TRBD2; V: TRBV7-9; size: once
CDR3: CASRSQGLEQYF; DNA: TGTGCCAGCAGGTCACAGGGTCTGGAGCAGTACTTC; J: TRBJ2-7; D: -; V: TRBV28; size: -
CDR3: CASSLNRGVGEKLFF; DNA: TGTGCCAGCAGCCTCAACAGGGGTGTAGGTGAAAAACTGTTTTTT; J: TRBJ1-4; D: TRBD1; V: TRBV9; size: -